This T cell receptor beta chain appears in the sequencing data of a study of blood T cells in healthy people across ages. The people who gave samples were healthy Caucasians from Russia, aged roughly 6 to 95. Using a J-beta primer mix together with a sample-barcoded 5' primer, a second PCR was run for roughly 6 to 11 cycles. Samples each returned at least 2.5 million CDR3-containing paired-end reads. One entry per CDR3 protein, called by TCRdb with MiXCR from the 5' RACE reads. The sample consists of 750,000 to 850,000 distinct CDR3 sequences, 20% to 30% of them appearing once. Looked up from germline, CDR1 is LGHNA and CDR2 is YSLEER. Trimming removed 4 bases from V and 5 bases from J, with 11 bases in between. The CDR3 has 14 amino acids. A further study also used this sample, focusing on T cells of mothers and their children. From that paper: Over 8.5 million TCR beta CDR3 reads were obtained from each mother, and several million from each child. Thymic selection molds TCR recombination output in much the same way for related pairs as for unrelated pairs.

The origin of this receptor is a boy aged 5-17 years in good health. The sample taken for sequencing was blood. The chain is built from TRBV4-3 and TRBJ1-4; a possible D gene is TRBD1 (6 bases). The CDR3 loop is CASSPDSLNEKLFF. The CDR3, as DNA: TGCGCCAGCAGCCCGGACAGCCTAAATGAAAAACTGTTTTTT.